The 14 T cell receptor beta chains listed next were all sequenced from one sample in a study of preoperative IRX-2 immunotherapy in early breast cancer. Sample treatment: preoperative locoregional IRX-2 cytokine immunotherapy. The assay was immunoSEQ multiplex PCR, and TCRdb's table has in-frame clones only and misses some. The sample includes tens of thousands of clones, roughly 91% seen only once; the top ten take roughly 1.6%. The sample in question was tumor tissue, obtained after IRX-2 immunotherapy. The receptors derive from a human donor with breast cancer.

The chain couples TRBV5-1 to TRBJ1-3; D is unresolved. CDR1 and CDR2 from the germline V gene are SGHRS and YFSETQ. CDR3 length: 15 residues. V was trimmed by 0 bases and J by 0 bases, leaving 7 bases between them. The CDR3 DNA sequence: TGCGCCAGCAGCTTGGCGGGCAACTCTGGAAACACCATATATTTT. Protein sequence: CASSLAGNSGNTIYF.

V and J are TRBV12-2 and TRBJ1-1. TRBV12-2 is termed a pseudogene. This CDR3 spans 14 amino acids. DNA of the CDR3: TGTGCAAGTCGCTTAGCGCTCGGGGGGACTGAAGCTTTCTTT. Its protein is CASRLALGGTEAFF.

The chain has TRBV29-1 and TRBJ1-2, with D maybe TRBD1 (5 bases). V lost 7 bases, J lost 4 bases, and 25 bases lay in between. The CDR3 length is 16 residues. Looked up from germline, CDR1 is SQVTM and CDR2 is ANQGSEA. The CDR3 spells CSARGEVGKSTYGYTF. Here the CDR3 DNA reads TGCAGCGCCCGGGGGGAGGTTGGTAAGAGTACCTATGGCTACACCTTC.

The gene calls are TRBV7-7 and TRBJ2-5; D is unclear. Germline V gene sequence: CDR1 SSHAT, CDR2 FNYEAQ (reference sequence). This CDR3 spans 14 amino acids. V lost 0 bases and J 1 base, leaving 6 bases between the germline ends. The CDR3 sequence is CASSLAVGQETQYF. As DNA, the CDR3 is TGTGCCAGCAGCTTAGCGGTGGGCCAAGAGACCCAGTACTTC.

This rearrangement joins TRBV6-8 to TRBJ1-4; D not resolved. The CDR3 contains 15 residues. The germline gives CDR1 MNHGY, CDR2 SAAAGT. The V and J ends lost 0 bases and 3 bases respectively, with 8 bases between them. The CDR3 loop reads CASSYSGLPNEKLFF. The CDR3 DNA follows: TGTGCCAGCAGTTACTCCGGGTTGCCTAATGAAAAACTGTTTTTT.

This chain links TRBV6-8 with TRBJ2-3; 10 positions agree with TRBD2. V was pared by 10 bases and J by 0 bases, with 10 bases of the junction left unmatched. Germline assignment: CDR1 MNHGY and CDR2 SAAAGT. There are 16 residues in the CDR3. DNA for the CDR3: TGTGCCATCAGCGCCGGACTAGCGGACAGCACAGATACGCAGTATTTT. This translates into CAISAGLADSTDTQYF.

The chain has TRBV28 and TRBJ2-1; 8 bases fit TRBD2. The junction had 9 bases not matched to a gene; V was cut back by 7 bases and J by 7 bases. Germline V lookup: CDR1 MDHEN, CDR2 SYDVKM. The CDR3 sequence is 14 residues long. CDR3 nucleotide sequence: TGTGCCAGCACTCGGGTAGCGGGGATAAATGAGCAGTTCTTC. Translated, it gives CASTRVAGINEQFF.

This chain joins TRBV19 and TRBJ1-2; possibly TRBD1 for D (6 bases). Between the trimmed V and J ends, which lost 5 bases and 4 bases, there was a span of 14 bases. Per germline, CDR1 LNHDA and CDR2 SQIVND (reference sequence). This CDR3 is 14 amino acids long. The CDR3 here is CASSRGVRGYGYTF. The CDR3 nucleotides are TGTGCCAGTAGTCGGGGGGTCAGGGGCTATGGCTACACCTTC.

The chain joins TRBV11-3 to TRBJ1-1; the D is unclear. Germline V gene lookup returns CDR1 SGHNT and CDR2 YENEEA. This CDR3 is built from 15 residues. V lost 4 bases to trimming and J lost 2 bases, with 14 bases between them. The CDR3 DNA is TGTGCCAGCAGCTCCAGAGACGGCGAAAACACTGAAGCTTTCTTT. This codes for CASSSRDGENTEAFF.

The V gene is TRBV6-8, the J gene TRBJ2-2; 8 nucleotides agree with TRBD1. This CDR3 has 15 residues. Germline-derived CDR1 and CDR2 are MNHGY and SAAAGT. Unmatched junction bases numbered 7, after V lost 6 bases and J lost 4 bases. CDR3 residues: CASRTGVFGTGELFF. CDR3 DNA sequence: TGTGCCAGCAGGACAGGGGTCTTCGGCACCGGGGAGCTGTTTTTT.

In this sample, this clone turned up once. The genes are TRBV6-8 and TRBJ1-1; 8 positions match TRBD1. CDR1 is MNHGY and CDR2 is SAAAGT in the germline V gene. The CDR3 runs to 16 residues. V gave up 7 bases and J gave up 2 bases; unmatched junction bases: 12. The CDR3 DNA reads as TGTGCCAGCACCCATCCCCTCGACAGGGGTAACACTGAAGCTTTCTTT. Translation: CASTHPLDRGNTEAFF.

CDR3: CASSQDEMGTREKLFF. In DNA form, the CDR3 reads TGTGCCAGCAGCCAAGATGAGATGGGGACGAGAGAAAAACTGTTTTTT. The rearrangement uses TRBV7-6 and TRBJ1-4; possibly TRBD1 for D (5 bases). Germline lookup yields CDR1 SGHVS and CDR2 FNYEAQ. The germline V and J ends were trimmed by 5 bases and 8 bases, with 21 bases remaining between them. The CDR3 runs 16 residues.

The V call is TRBV6-8, the J call TRBJ1-6; D ambiguous. Germline V CDR1 and CDR2: MNHGY, SAAAGT. The CDR3 has 13 residues. Trimming took 10 bases from V and 0 from J, leaving 7 bases between them. CDR3 nucleotide sequence: TGTGCCACCCAATTCTCCTATAATTCACCCCTCCACTTT. Encoded protein: CATQFSYNSPLHF.

This clone has just a few counts. V is TRBV28 and J is TRBJ1-1, with a tentative D call TRBD1 (6 bases). This CDR3 contains 15 residues. CDR1 is MDHEN, CDR2 SYDVKM, per germline. V lost 6 bases and J lost 1, with 15 bases in between. Here the CDR3 reads CASRGGTGKNTEAFF. The CDR3 nucleotides are TGTGCCAGCAGAGGGGGGACGGGGAAGAACACTGAAGCTTTCTTT.